This T cell receptor (beta chain) is from a study of vaccination effects on CD4 cells after COVID-19. Within the ViraFEST assay, antigen-specific CD4+ T cells underwent expansion with viral peptide pools prior to sequencing. Once cultured for 10 days, the cells underwent separation to obtain CD4+ T cells. Supplemented with around 9.8 IU/ml IL-2 and roughly 10 ug/ml peptides, approximately 2 million PBMC per well were kept in culture. IL-2 medium supplanted half the medium on days 3 and 7. The V end was cut by 3 bases, the J end by 0 bases, with 9 bases between. This CDR3 has 14 residues. Germline CDR1 and CDR2: SGHRS and YFSETQ. Note on this clone: Its antigen is as yet unknown.

Using immunoSEQ multiplex PCR, the repertoire was profiled, and TCRdb retains in-frame clones only, with some absent. The sample yields about 54,000 clones, around 75% seen once. The sequenced sample was CD4+ T cells from PBMCs cultured with HCoV-229E spike peptides, obtained before COVID-19 vaccination. The TCR was taken from a human donor who received a COVID-19 vaccine. This rearrangement joins TRBV5-1 to TRBJ1-1; D is undetermined. The CDR3, as DNA: TGCGCCAGCAGCTCGCAAAATCTGAACACTGAAGCTTTCTTT. It is translated as CASSSQNLNTEAFF.